The source of this TCR beta chain is a study of blood T cell repertoires in COVID-19. Libraries were prepared by immunoSEQ multiplex PCR; TCRdb keeps only in-frame clonotypes and omits some of them. The profile shows approximately 59,000 clones, about 83% of them singletons. Sequenced material: peripheral blood. The source is a middle-aged man with active COVID-19.

CDR3 sequence: CASSAPPHANRAGNTIYF. The CDR3 DNA reads as TGTGCCAGCAGCGCTCCTCCCCATGCTAACAGGGCTGGAAACACCATATATTTT. V usage is TRBV9 and J usage is TRBJ1-3; weak D call: TRBD1 (6 bases). Trimming removed 3 bases from V and 2 bases from J, with 21 bases in between. The germline V gene encodes CDR1 SGDLS and CDR2 YYNGEE. CDR3 length: 18 amino acids.